This entry lists 31 T cell receptor beta chains sequenced from one sample in a study of lymphopenia after photon versus proton radiotherapy. The repertoire was sequenced with immunoSEQ multiplex PCR; TCRdb's copy has only in-frame clones and lacks some. The sample contains about 62,000 clones, 75% to 90% of which appear only once. Specimen: peripheral blood, collected from a patient treated with proton-based radiotherapy. These receptors all come from a man older than 75 with esophageal cancer.

This rearrangement joins TRBV2 to TRBJ2-6; TRBD2 might be the D (5 bases). V was shortened by 7 bases and J by 1 base, with 11 bases between the two germline ends. From germline, CDR1 is SNHLY and CDR2 FYNNEI. This CDR3 is built from 15 residues. The CDR3 loop is CASISDASGANVLTF. Here the CDR3 DNA reads TGTGCCAGCATTAGCGACGCGTCTGGGGCCAACGTCCTGACTTTC.

In this sample, this clone turned up a few times. The CDR3 DNA sequence: TGTGCCAGCAGTTACTCCAACAGGGTCTCTGGAAACACCATATATTTT. As protein: CASSYSNRVSGNTIYF. This chain uses TRBV6-5 with TRBJ1-3; D might be TRBD1 (6 bases). The CDR3 runs 16 residues. The V end was cut by 0 bases, the J end by 0 bases, with 9 bases between. Germline-derived CDR1 and CDR2 are MNHEY and SVGAGI.

The chain has TRBV18 and TRBJ2-3; the match to TRBD2 covers 14 bases. V was pared by 3 bases and J by 10 bases, with 3 bases of the junction left unmatched. The length of the CDR3 is 14 residues. CDR1 and CDR2 (germline): KGHSH, LQKENI. CDR3 DNA: TGTGCCAGCTCACCGGGGACTAGCGGGGGTTCGCAGTATTTT. This sequence encodes CASSPGTSGGSQYF.

The rearrangement uses TRBV30 and TRBJ1-3; D unclear. V was pared by 6 bases and J by 0 bases, with 6 bases between. The CDR3 has 12 amino acids. Germline-derived CDR1 and CDR2 are GTSNPN and SVGIG (reference sequence). The CDR3 region is CACPSSGNTIYF. CDR3 nucleotides: TGTGCCTGCCCTAGCTCTGGAAACACCATATATTTT.

This chain joins TRBV19 and TRBJ1-2; a possible D gene is TRBD1 (6 bases). CDR3 length equals 15 residues. Trimming pared 7 bases from V and 3 bases from J, leaving 18 bases between. Germline CDR1 is LNHDA and CDR2 is SQIVND (reference sequence). The CDR3 protein is CASIGETRGHYGYTF. The CDR3, as DNA: TGTGCCAGTATTGGCGAGACCAGGGGCCACTATGGCTACACCTTC.

The chain joins TRBV18 to TRBJ2-1; TRBD2 matches at 9 bases. The V and J ends lost 3 bases and 4 bases, in that order; junction bases with no gene match: 4. The length of the CDR3 is 15 residues. CDR1 and CDR2 from the germline V gene are KGHSH and LQKENI. CDR3 bases: TGTGCCAGCTCACCGCTAGCGGGGTTATACAATGAGCAGTTCTTC. Amino acid sequence: CASSPLAGLYNEQFF.

The rearrangement uses TRBV6-5 and TRBJ1-4; D is unresolved. This CDR3 contains 13 residues. V lost 4 bases, J lost 10 bases, and 13 bases lay in between. Per germline, CDR1 MNHEY and CDR2 SVGAGI. CDR3 nucleotide sequence: TGTGCCAGCAGTTCCCTCCCTTCGGGAAAACTGTTTTTT. Amino acids: CASSSLPSGKLFF.

V gene TRBV18 combines with J gene TRBJ1-1, with D possibly matching TRBD1 (5 bases). V dropped 3 bases and J dropped 5 bases, with 16 bases sitting between them. The germline V gene encodes CDR1 KGHSH and CDR2 LQKENI. The CDR3 spans 15 residues. The CDR3, as DNA: TGTGCCAGCTCACCCCGATCAACGGAGGGGACTGAAGCTTTCTTT. Encoded protein: CASSPRSTEGTEAFF.

This clone occurred once. The chain links TRBV5-6 to TRBJ2-7; 14 nucleotides align to TRBD2. Per germline, CDR1 SGHDT and CDR2 YYEEEE. The CDR3 is 16 residues long. J was trimmed by 3 bases and V by 3 bases; bases with no gene match: 5. This chain's CDR3 is CASSWGTSGSFYEQYF. The CDR3 DNA follows: TGTGCCAGCAGCTGGGGGACTAGCGGGAGTTTCTACGAGCAGTACTTC.

This chain uses TRBV11-3 with TRBJ1-1; 9 nucleotides agree with TRBD1. This CDR3 region has 16 residues. Germline CDR1 SGHNT, CDR2 YENEEA. J was trimmed by 5 bases and V by 5 bases; bases with no gene match: 12. CDR3 protein: CASSPHGGQGYTEAFF. The CDR3 nucleotides read TGTGCCAGCAGCCCCCATGGGGGACAGGGATATACTGAAGCTTTCTTT.

The chain combines TRBV12-5 with TRBJ2-7, with D perhaps TRBD1 or TRBD2 (5 bases each). Trimming cost V 0 bases and J 2 bases, with 5 bases left between them. Germline V gene sequence: CDR1 LGHNT, CDR2 FRNRAP. The CDR3 spans 13 residues. The CDR3 DNA follows: TGTGCTAGTGGTTTGGTGGGGGCCTACGAGCAGTACTTC. Translated: CASGLVGAYEQYF.

The rearrangement links TRBV25-1 to TRBJ1-2; 8 bases map to TRBD1. CDR1 is MGHDK and CDR2 is SYGVNS in the germline V gene. V shed 5 bases and J 9 bases; nucleotides not matched to a gene: 11. The CDR3 spans 14 residues. CDR3 region: CASSRATGAPSYTF. CDR3 in DNA: TGTGCCAGCAGTCGAGCGACAGGGGCGCCAAGCTACACCTTC.

This chain joins TRBV9 and TRBJ1-2; the match to TRBD1 covers 7 bases. Germline values: CDR1 SGDLS, CDR2 YYNGEE. Trimming at V came to 3 bases and at J to 5 bases, leaving 10 bases not matched to a gene. CDR3 size: 15 residues. In DNA form, the CDR3 reads TGTGCCAGCAGCGCCCGACAGGGTGAGGATTATGGCTACACCTTC. Its translation: CASSARQGEDYGYTF.

A note on this clone: The CDR3 ends on some other residue instead of the conserved phenylalanine or tryptophan, so this is likely a read error. The chain is built from TRBV4-3 and TRBJ1-2; unclear D gene. Per germline, CDR1 LGHNA and CDR2 YSLEER. The CDR3 runs 14 residues. V dropped 1 base and J dropped 7 bases, with 13 bases sitting between them. The CDR3 loop reads CASSQVLGRSGYTL. The CDR3 region has the DNA TGCGCCAGCAGCCAAGTATTGGGCAGGAGTGGCTACACCCTC.

This clone was picked up a small number of times. V gene TRBV19 combines with J gene TRBJ1-6, with a possible D match to TRBD1 (5 bases). Germline assignment: CDR1 LNHDA and CDR2 SQIVND (reference sequence). Trimming removed 1 base at V and 10 bases at J, with 14 bases between. The CDR3 runs 15 residues. CDR3 nucleotide sequence: TGTGCCAGTAGTATAGGGGCGCTGGGGGACTCACCCCTCCACTTT. Amino acids: CASSIGALGDSPLHF.

The chain employs TRBV4-3 and TRBJ2-1; 12 nucleotides match TRBD2. Germline loops: CDR1 LGHNA, CDR2 YSLEER. V was clipped by 3 bases and J by 0 bases; unmatched bases: 9. The CDR3 runs to 19 residues. Written as DNA, the CDR3 is TGCGCCAGCAGCCAGATGACTAGCGGGGGAGAAAGCTCCTACAATGAGCAGTTCTTC. Translation: CASSQMTSGGESSYNEQFF.

The CDR3 DNA follows: TGTGCCAGCAGCTTGGGGGACAACGAGCAGTACTTC. Amino acid sequence: CASSLGDNEQYF. This chain connects TRBV5-6 to TRBJ2-5, with a tentative D call TRBD1 (6 bases). TRBJ2-7 matches the DNA end more closely, so the J call is doubtful. The CDR3 length is 12 residues. The germline V gene encodes CDR1 SGHDT and CDR2 YYEEEE.

The chain recombines TRBV6-5 with TRBJ1-5, with 7 bases matching TRBD1. This CDR3 is 14 amino acids long. The germline CDR1 and CDR2 sequences are MNHEY and SVGAGI. The V segment lost 6 bases and the J segment 4 bases; nucleotides outside the gene matches: 6. The CDR3 region has the DNA TGTGCCAGCAGGCAGACAGGGACAAATCAGCCCCAGCATTTT. Encoded protein: CASRQTGTNQPQHF.

This rearrangement joins TRBV7-9 to TRBJ2-2; possibly TRBD2 for D (5 bases). This CDR3 has 13 residues. Trimming removed 10 bases from V and 4 bases from J, with 13 bases in between. Germline V gene lookup returns CDR1 SEHNR and CDR2 FQNEAQ (reference sequence). Here the CDR3 reads CATTAERTGELFF. Written as DNA, the CDR3 is TGTGCCACTACAGCGGAACGCACCGGGGAGCTGTTTTTT. Looking up the rest from reference TRBV7-9 and TRBJ2-2 gives the full variable domain: DTGVSQNPRHKITKRGQNVTFRCDPISEHNRLYWYRQTLGQGPEFLTYFQNEAQLEKSRLLSDRFSAERPKGSFSTLEIQRTEQGDSAMYLCATTAERTGELFFGEGSRLTVL.

This clone turned up a few times. The chain is built from TRBV19 and TRBJ1-5, with D possibly being TRBD1 (5 bases). The V end was cut by 3 bases, the J end by 4 bases, with 22 bases between. The CDR3 totals 18 residues. CDR1 and CDR2 from the germline V gene are LNHDA and SQIVND (reference sequence). CDR3 amino acids: CASSMALGGTLLNQPQHF. The CDR3 DNA sequence: TGTGCCAGTAGTATGGCCCTGGGGGGTACCCTCTTAAATCAGCCCCAGCATTTT.

The genes are TRBV5-4 and TRBJ2-1; 12 bases are shared with TRBD1. This CDR3 region has 16 residues. The germline CDR1 and CDR2 sequences are SGHNT and YYREEE (reference sequence). V gave up 4 bases and J gave up 7 bases; unmatched junction bases: 9. This CDR3 is CASSVRDRGLLNEQFF. The CDR3 DNA reads as TGTGCCAGCAGCGTCCGGGACAGGGGGCTTTTGAATGAGCAGTTCTTC.

The rearrangement uses TRBV4-2 and TRBJ1-2, with 7 bases matching TRBD1. V lost 0 bases and J lost 2; bases outside the gene matches: 6. The CDR3 runs 16 residues. Per the germline V gene, CDR1 is LGHNA and CDR2 is YNFKEQ. The CDR3 loop reads CASSQDNRGGNYGYTF. The CDR3 DNA reads TGTGCCAGCAGCCAAGATAACAGGGGCGGGAACTATGGCTACACCTTC.

This chain links TRBV5-1 with TRBJ1-1; no firm D call. This CDR3 region has 14 residues. The V gene lost 0 bases and the J gene lost 6 bases, with 12 bases spanning the gap. Germline V CDR1 and CDR2: SGHRS, YFSETQ. As DNA, the CDR3 is TGCGCCAGCAGCTTGGGGGCCGCCCTGGCTGAAGCTTTCTTT. This sequence encodes CASSLGAALAEAFF. Supplemented by reference TRBV5-1 and TRBJ1-1, the full variable domain reads KAGVTQTPRYLIKTRGQQVTLSCSPISGHRSVSWYQQTPGQGLQFLFEYFSETQRNKGNFPGRFSGRQFSNSRSEMNVSTLELGDSALYLCASSLGAALAEAFFGQGTRLTVV.

The chain joins TRBV9 to TRBJ2-5; the match to TRBD2 covers 7 bases. CDR3 length equals 18 residues. Germline-derived CDR1 and CDR2 are SGDLS and YYNGEE. V lost 0 bases and J lost 2; bases outside the gene matches: 13. CDR3 sequence reads: CASSVAAISSGGQETQYF. The CDR3 DNA reads TGTGCCAGCAGCGTAGCAGCAATTAGTTCGGGGGGACAAGAGACCCAGTACTTC.

This chain connects TRBV7-2 to TRBJ2-3, with TRBD1 matching over 8 bases. Germline V gene sequence: CDR1 SGHTA, CDR2 FQGNSA. The CDR3 is made up of 16 amino acids. V trimming: 3 bases; J trimming: 1 base; junction bases outside the gene matches: 6. CDR3 sequence (DNA): TGTGCCAGCAGCTTGCACCAGGGGGCAGGCACAGATACGCAGTATTTT. Translating gives CASSLHQGAGTDTQYF.

This rearrangement joins TRBV27 to TRBJ1-5, with D possibly TRBD1 on 5 matching bases. CDR1 is MNHEY and CDR2 is SMNVEV in the germline V gene (reference sequence). The CDR3 length is 14 residues. Trimming left V 6 bases short and J 3 bases short, with 12 bases between. CDR3 nucleotides: TGTGCCAGCAGAGCCGGGGCCGACAATCAGCCCCAGCATTTT. Protein: CASRAGADNQPQHF.

The CDR3: CASSPRTATYNEQFF. The CDR3 nucleotides read TGTGCCAGCAGCCCAAGGACAGCGACCTACAATGAGCAGTTCTTC. The rearrangement joins TRBV7-7 to TRBJ2-1, with a weak D call TRBD1 (6 bases). The ends were cut back, 5 bases at V and 2 bases at J, with 13 bases in the middle. Germline lookup yields CDR1 SSHAT and CDR2 FNYEAQ (reference sequence). The CDR3 consists of 15 residues.

The chain combines TRBV6-1 with TRBJ2-7; D not certain. CDR3 length: 14 residues. Germline assignment: CDR1 MNHNS and CDR2 SASEGT. The V gene lost 2 bases and the J gene lost 7 bases, with 15 bases spanning the gap. CDR3 bases: TGTGCCAGCAGTGAAATCGACTGGGGAAAGGAGCAGTACTTC. This translates into CASSEIDWGKEQYF.

The V gene is TRBV9, the J gene TRBJ1-1; D is unclear. CDR3 size: 13 residues. V gave up 0 bases and J gave up 2 bases, with 5 bases separating them. Germline values: CDR1 SGDLS, CDR2 YYNGEE. This chain's CDR3 is CASSVAFNTEAFF. CDR3 sequence (DNA): TGTGCCAGCAGCGTAGCTTTCAACACTGAAGCTTTCTTT. The variable domain in full, with the rest retrieved from reference TRBV9 and TRBJ1-1, is DSGVTQTPKHLITATGQRVTLRCSPRSGDLSVYWYQQSLDQGLQFLIQYYNGEERAKGNILERFSAQQFPDLHSELNLSSLELGDSALYFCASSVAFNTEAFFGQGTRLTVV.

This rearrangement joins TRBV18 to TRBJ2-7; 8 positions match TRBD1. The germline CDR1 and CDR2 sequences are KGHSH and LQKENI. V shed 6 bases and J 2 bases; nucleotides not matched to a gene: 6. The CDR3 covers 14 residues. The CDR3 sequence: CASSPGTGAYEQYF. CDR3 bases: TGTGCCAGCTCTCCAGGGACAGGAGCCTACGAGCAGTACTTC. Full variable domain (rest looked up from reference TRBV18 and TRBJ2-7): NAGVMQNPRHLVRRRGQEARLRCSPMKGHSHVYWYRQLPEEGLKFMVYLQKENIIDESGMPKERFSAEFPKEGPSILRIQQVVRGDSAAYFCASSPGTGAYEQYFGPGTRLTVT.

V gene TRBV6-5 combines with J gene TRBJ2-1; 7 nucleotides line up with TRBD1. This CDR3 is 13 amino acids long. Germline V CDR1 and CDR2: MNHEY, SVGAGI. With 5 bases clipped from V and 4 bases from J, the junction kept 2 bases outside the gene matches. The CDR3, as DNA: TGTGCCAGCAGTAAGGACAGGTACAATGAGCAGTTCTTC. Its translation: CASSKDRYNEQFF.